Sequencing of this TCR beta chain was carried out in a study of PD-L1 blockade in urothelial cancer. J was trimmed by 5 bases and V by 4 bases; bases with no gene match: 7. CDR3 length equals 15 residues. Germline loops: CDR1 GTSNPN, CDR2 SVGIG (reference sequence). This clone has only one observation. Antigen: not known. Using immunoSEQ multiplex PCR, the repertoire was profiled, and TCRdb retains in-frame clones only, with some absent. The sample consists of roughly 90,000 clones, 90% to 95% of them appearing once. Notes on the study in general: Patients with durable benefit had greater blood expansion of tumor-associated TCR clones 3 weeks into treatment.

The TCR was taken from a man in his 60s with urothelial cancer. The material was PBMCs, obtained around atezolizumab (anti-PD-L1) treatment. V usage is TRBV30 and J usage is TRBJ2-2; 10 nucleotides agree with TRBD1. The CDR3 bases are TGTGCCTGGAAAAGACCGGGACAGGGGACCGGGGAGCTGTTTTTT. Its translation is CAWKRPGQGTGELFF.